This T cell receptor beta chain was documented in a study of T cells in Graves' hyperthyroidism and ophthalmopathy. Graves' hyperthyroidism without ophthalmopathy progression within 18 months was termed stable. It was uncontrolled infection, other autoimmune disease, pregnancy or lactation that excluded patients. This clonotype has a handful of counts. Researchers amplified the TCR beta CDR3 regions from RNA transcripts. HTBI primers were used for first-round RT-PCR of the TCR CDR3. TCRdb redid the calling of the multiplex PCR reads with MiXCR, one entry per CDR3 protein. This sample has a few hundred thousand distinct CDR3 sequences; about 15% occur once, and the top ten carry under 8%. The CDR3 contains 13 residues. The germline V and J ends were trimmed by 6 bases and 0 bases, with 8 bases remaining between them. The V gene's germline CDR1 is WNHNN and CDR2 SYGVQD (reference sequence).

The sequence derives from a woman under 40 with Graves' hyperthyroidism. The sequenced sample was blood. The chain combines TRBV10-1 with TRBJ1-1; D unresolved. The DNA of the CDR3 is TGCGCCAGCAGAAGGAATATGAACACTGAAGCTTTCTTT. Encoded protein: CASRRNMNTEAFF.